Below, 14 T cell receptor beta chains from the same sample are listed, as sequenced in a study of blood T cell repertoires in COVID-19. Libraries were prepared by immunoSEQ multiplex PCR; TCRdb keeps only in-frame clonotypes and omits some of them. Among about 200,000 clones, about four fifths were seen once, and the ten largest hold 10% to 15%. The sample comprised PBMCs or T cells enriched from blood (not recorded which). These receptors were collected from a man aged 35-49 years who had recovered from COVID-19.

CDR3 in DNA: TGCGCCAGCAGCCAAGATACGGTCGGGGTTGCCCTCCGCGAGCAGTACTTC. Encoded protein: CASSQDTVGVALREQYF. The V gene is TRBV4-3, the J gene TRBJ2-7; D possibly corresponds to TRBD2 (5 bases). This CDR3 spans 17 amino acids. Germline V gene lookup returns CDR1 LGHNA and CDR2 YSLEER. Between the trimmed V and J ends, which lost 0 bases and 6 bases, there was a span of 21 bases.

This clone turned up a few times. The chain couples TRBV4-3 to TRBJ1-1; TRBD1 might be the D (6 bases). Germline values: CDR1 LGHNA, CDR2 YSLEER. V was shortened by 4 bases and J by 6 bases, with 18 bases between the two germline ends. The CDR3 has 15 amino acids. Here the CDR3 reads CASSPNEGGFSEAFF. Here the CDR3 DNA reads TGCGCCAGCAGCCCGAACGAAGGGGGATTTTCTGAAGCTTTCTTT.

The chain joins TRBV9 to TRBJ1-2, with D perhaps matching TRBD1 (6 bases). CDR1 is SGDLS, CDR2 YYNGEE, per germline. Between the trimmed V and J ends, which lost 0 bases and 3 bases, there was a span of 12 bases. This CDR3 spans 15 amino acids. In DNA form, the CDR3 reads TGTGCCAGCAGCGTAGTTCCAGGGGTTGACTATGGCTACACCTTC. Protein: CASSVVPGVDYGYTF.

This clone was seen once. The genes are TRBV5-1 and TRBJ2-1, with TRBD2 matching 8 bases. Germline V gene sequence: CDR1 SGHRS, CDR2 YFSETQ. The V segment lost 1 base and the J segment 1 base; nucleotides outside the gene matches: 10. The length of the CDR3 is 18 residues. The CDR3 here is CASSLRAGARGSYNEQFF. Here the CDR3 DNA reads TGCGCCAGCAGCTTGAGAGCGGGAGCTCGAGGGTCCTACAATGAGCAGTTCTTC.

The CDR3 sequence is CASSSLNRGGNSPLHF. The DNA of the CDR3 is TGTGCCAGCAGCTCGTTAAACAGGGGTGGGAATTCACCCCTCCACTTT. The chain is built from TRBV11-2 and TRBJ1-6; TRBD1 matches at 7 bases. The CDR3 spans 16 residues. Germline CDR1 is SGHAT and CDR2 is FQNNGV. With 4 bases clipped from V and 7 bases from J, the junction kept 10 bases outside the gene matches. Drawing the rest from reference TRBV11-2 and TRBJ1-6, the complete variable domain is EAGVAQSPRYKIIEKRQSVAFWCNPISGHATLYWYQQILGQGPKLLIQFQNNGVVDDSQLPKDRFSAERLKGVDSTLKIQPAKLEDSAVYLCASSSLNRGGNSPLHFGNGTRLTVT.

The genes are TRBV11-1 and TRBJ2-5; the match to TRBD2 covers 8 bases. With 8 bases clipped from V and 3 bases from J, the junction kept 2 bases outside the gene matches. This CDR3 spans 12 amino acids. Germline values: CDR1 SGHAT, CDR2 FQDESV (reference sequence). Written as DNA, the CDR3 is TGTGCCAGCCAAGCGGGGGAAGAGACCCAGTACTTC. The encoded protein is CASQAGEETQYF.

The V call is TRBV6-5, the J call TRBJ2-7; TRBD1 agrees at 8 bases. The CDR3 has 11 amino acids. V lost 6 bases, J lost 6 bases, and 1 base stayed unmatched. Germline loops: CDR1 MNHEY, CDR2 SVGAGI. This CDR3 is CASSDRGEQYV. As DNA, the CDR3 is TGTGCCAGCAGCGACAGGGGCGAGCAGTACGTC.

The chain links TRBV10-3 to TRBJ2-2, with D hard to call. The V and J ends lost 10 bases and 7 bases respectively, with 19 bases between them. Germline CDR1 ENHRY, CDR2 SYGVKD. The CDR3 has 14 residues. The CDR3 region has the DNA TGTGCCACCGCCCCAGGTTTTGACGGCGGGGAGCTGTTTTTT. The encoded protein is CATAPGFDGGELFF.

V usage is TRBV30 and J usage is TRBJ2-1; D is possibly TRBD2 (5 bases). The V end lost 5 bases, the J end lost 1 base, and 18 bases lay between the germline ends. The length of the CDR3 is 16 residues. The germline gives CDR1 GTSNPN, CDR2 SVGIG (reference sequence). CDR3 nucleotides: TGTGCCTGGGCCCGGGTGTTAGGCGGGTCCTACAATGAGCAGTTCTTC. Its translation: CAWARVLGGSYNEQFF.

The V gene is TRBV3-1 (or the pseudogene TRBV3-2), the J gene TRBJ1-1, with TRBD1 matching over 11 bases. Germline assignment: CDR1 LGHDT and CDR2 YNNKEL (reference sequence). The CDR3 is 16 residues long. Trimming took 4 bases from V and 0 from J; bases not matched to a gene: 4. The CDR3 DNA is TGTGCCAGCAGCCCGGCGGGACAGGGGGTGAACACTGAAGCTTTCTTT. Its protein product is CASSPAGQGVNTEAFF.

The chain recombines TRBV29-1 with TRBJ1-4, with TRBD1 as a possible D gene (5 bases). Looked up from germline, CDR1 is SQVTM and CDR2 is ANQGSEA. The V and J ends lost 4 bases and 4 bases respectively, with 13 bases between them. CDR3 length equals 14 residues. CDR3 nucleotides: TGCAGCGTTGTAGGCGGGGCTTTTAATGAAAAACTGTTTTTT. It specifies CSVVGGAFNEKLFF.

This sequence joins TRBV19 and TRBJ1-5; D is unclear. CDR3 length: 16 amino acids. Germline V gives CDR1 LNHDA, CDR2 SQIVND (reference sequence). The V end was cut by 7 bases, the J end by 2 bases, with 18 bases between. This chain's CDR3 is CASKHAGLRGNQPQHF. The CDR3 bases are TGTGCCAGTAAGCATGCCGGTCTTCGGGGCAATCAGCCCCAGCATTTT.

The J gene is TRBJ1-1, the V gene TRBV5-1; 7 bases fit TRBD1. V lost 4 bases, J lost 3 bases, and 6 bases stayed unmatched. CDR3 length: 14 residues. Germline-derived CDR1 and CDR2 are SGHRS and YFSETQ. The CDR3 DNA is TGCGCCAGCAGCGATCAGGGGGGAGACACTGAAGCTTTCTTT. Translated, it gives CASSDQGGDTEAFF. Filled out from reference TRBV5-1 and TRBJ1-1, the complete variable domain reads KAGVTQTPRYLIKTRGQQVTLSCSPISGHRSVSWYQQTPGQGLQFLFEYFSETQRNKGNFPGRFSGRQFSNSRSEMNVSTLELGDSALYLCASSDQGGDTEAFFGQGTRLTVV.

This chain joins TRBV5-6 and TRBJ2-7, with a possible D match to TRBD1 (5 bases). Trimming cost V 1 base and J 7 bases, with 15 bases left between them. The CDR3 length is 14 residues. The germline gives CDR1 SGHDT, CDR2 YYEEEE. CDR3 bases: TGTGCCAGCAGCTTGAAGTCAGGGTACCCGGAGCAGTACTTC. Translating gives CASSLKSGYPEQYF.